This T cell receptor beta chain was sequenced in a study of T cell changes during pregnancy in multiple sclerosis. Clones were read by immunoSEQ multiplex PCR, and TCRdb kept only the in-frame ones, dropping some. The sample holds approximately 99,000 clones, 90% seen once. With 5 bases clipped from V and 4 bases from J, the junction kept 5 bases outside the gene matches. The CDR3 totals 15 residues. Per the germline V gene, CDR1 is SEHNR and CDR2 is FQNEAQ (reference sequence). The origin of this receptor is a female donor in good health, enrolled as a control in a pregnancy study. The V gene is TRBV7-9, the J gene TRBJ1-5, with 10 bases that match TRBD1. This sample comprised peripheral blood, obtained in the second trimester of pregnancy. The CDR3 nucleotides read TGTGCCAGCAGCGATATGGGACAGGGGAATCAGCCCCAGCATTTT. It yields the protein CASSDMGQGNQPQHF.